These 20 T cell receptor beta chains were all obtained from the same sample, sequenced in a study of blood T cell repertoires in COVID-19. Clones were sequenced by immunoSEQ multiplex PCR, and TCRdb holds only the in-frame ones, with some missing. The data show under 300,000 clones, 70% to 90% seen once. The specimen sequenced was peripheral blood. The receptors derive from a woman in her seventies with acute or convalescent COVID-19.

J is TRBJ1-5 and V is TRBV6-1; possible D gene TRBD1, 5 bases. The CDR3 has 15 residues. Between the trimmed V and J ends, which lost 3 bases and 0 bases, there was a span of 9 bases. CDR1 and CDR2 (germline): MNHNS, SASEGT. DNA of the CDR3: TGTGCCAGCAGTGACCCAGGGATTAGCAATCAGCCCCAGCATTTT. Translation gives CASSDPGISNQPQHF.

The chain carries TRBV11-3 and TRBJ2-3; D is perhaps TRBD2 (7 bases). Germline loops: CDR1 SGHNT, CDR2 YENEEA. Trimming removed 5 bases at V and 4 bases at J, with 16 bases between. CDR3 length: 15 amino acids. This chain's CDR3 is CASSDRGGDPDTQYF. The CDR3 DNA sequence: TGTGCCAGCAGCGATCGAGGGGGGGATCCAGATACGCAGTATTTT.

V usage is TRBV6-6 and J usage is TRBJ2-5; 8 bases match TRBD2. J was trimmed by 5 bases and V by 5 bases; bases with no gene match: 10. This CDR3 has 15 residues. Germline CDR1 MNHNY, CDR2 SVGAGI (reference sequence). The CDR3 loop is CASSKAGAGGETQYF. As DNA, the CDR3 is TGTGCCAGCAGTAAAGCGGGGGCGGGCGGGGAGACCCAGTACTTC.

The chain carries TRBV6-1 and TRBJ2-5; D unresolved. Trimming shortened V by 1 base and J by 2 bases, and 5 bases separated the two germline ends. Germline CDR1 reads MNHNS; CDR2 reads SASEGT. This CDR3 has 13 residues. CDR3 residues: CASSEVGQETQYF. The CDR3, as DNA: TGTGCCAGCAGTGAAGTCGGGCAAGAGACCCAGTACTTC.

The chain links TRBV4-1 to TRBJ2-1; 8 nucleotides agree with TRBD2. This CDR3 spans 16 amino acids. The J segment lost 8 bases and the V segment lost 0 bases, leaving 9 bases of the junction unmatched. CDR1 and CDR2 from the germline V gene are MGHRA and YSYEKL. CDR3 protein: CASSQEAGGFLDEQFF. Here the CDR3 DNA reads TGCGCCAGCAGCCAAGAGGCGGGGGGCTTTTTGGATGAGCAGTTCTTC.

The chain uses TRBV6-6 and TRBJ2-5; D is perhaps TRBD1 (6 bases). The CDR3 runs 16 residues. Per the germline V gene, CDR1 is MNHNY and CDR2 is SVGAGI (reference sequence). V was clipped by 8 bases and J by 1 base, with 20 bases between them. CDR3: CASATGQPLFQETQYF. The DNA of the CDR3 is TGTGCCAGCGCGACTGGACAGCCACTGTTCCAAGAGACCCAGTACTTC.

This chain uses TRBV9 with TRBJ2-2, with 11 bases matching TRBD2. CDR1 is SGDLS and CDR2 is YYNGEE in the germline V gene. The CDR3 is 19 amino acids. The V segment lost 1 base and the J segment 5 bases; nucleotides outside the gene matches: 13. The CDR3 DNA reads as TGTGCCAGCAGCGTATATGTGTGGTTAGGGACTAGCGGTACCGGGGAGCTGTTTTTT. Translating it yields CASSVYVWLGTSGTGELFF.

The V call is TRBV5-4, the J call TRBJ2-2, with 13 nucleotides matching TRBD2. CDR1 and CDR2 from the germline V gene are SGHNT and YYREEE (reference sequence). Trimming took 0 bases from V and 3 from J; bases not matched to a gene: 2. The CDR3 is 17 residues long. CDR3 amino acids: CASSLGLAGGYTGELFF. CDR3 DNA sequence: TGTGCCAGCAGCTTGGGACTAGCGGGGGGCTACACCGGGGAGCTGTTTTTT. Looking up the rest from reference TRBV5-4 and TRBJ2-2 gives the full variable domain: ETGVTQSPTHLIKTRGQQVTLRCSSQSGHNTVSWYQQALGQGPQFIFQYYREEENGRGNFPPRFSGLQFPNYSSELNVNALELDDSALYLCASSLGLAGGYTGELFFGEGSRLTVL.

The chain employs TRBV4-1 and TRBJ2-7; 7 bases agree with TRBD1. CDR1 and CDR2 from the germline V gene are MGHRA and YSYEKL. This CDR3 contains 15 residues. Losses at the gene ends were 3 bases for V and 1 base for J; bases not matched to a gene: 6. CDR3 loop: CASSQGTVGSYEQYF. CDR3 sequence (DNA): TGCGCCAGCAGCCAGGGGACAGTGGGTTCCTACGAGCAGTACTTC.

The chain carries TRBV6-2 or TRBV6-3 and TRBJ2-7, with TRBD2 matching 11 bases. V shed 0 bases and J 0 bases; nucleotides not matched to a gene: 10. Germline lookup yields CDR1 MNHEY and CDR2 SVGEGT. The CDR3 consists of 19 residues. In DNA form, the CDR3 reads TGTGCCAGCAGTTACTCGTTCAGGCTAGCGGGGGGCGACTCCTACGAGCAGTACTTC. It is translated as CASSYSFRLAGGDSYEQYF.

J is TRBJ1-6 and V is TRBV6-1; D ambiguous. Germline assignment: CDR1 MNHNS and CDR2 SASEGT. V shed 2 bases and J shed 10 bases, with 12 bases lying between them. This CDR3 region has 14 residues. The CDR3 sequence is CASSEWTAGSPLHF. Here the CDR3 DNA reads TGTGCCAGCAGTGAATGGACGGCGGGATCACCCCTCCACTTT.

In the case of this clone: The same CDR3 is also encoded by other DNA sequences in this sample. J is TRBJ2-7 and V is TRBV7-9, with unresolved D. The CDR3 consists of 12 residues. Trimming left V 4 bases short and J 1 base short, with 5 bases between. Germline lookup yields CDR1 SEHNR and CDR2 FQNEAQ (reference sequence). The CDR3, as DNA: TGTGCCAGCAGCTCCAGATCCTACGAGCAGTACTTC. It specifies CASSSRSYEQYF.

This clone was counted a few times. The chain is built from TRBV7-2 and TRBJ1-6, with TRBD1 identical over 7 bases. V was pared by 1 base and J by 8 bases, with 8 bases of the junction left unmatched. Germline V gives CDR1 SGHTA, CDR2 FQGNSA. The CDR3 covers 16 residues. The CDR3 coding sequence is TGTGCCAGCAGCTTAGAATCAGGGGGAGCTTATTCACCCCTCCACTTT. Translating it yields CASSLESGGAYSPLHF.

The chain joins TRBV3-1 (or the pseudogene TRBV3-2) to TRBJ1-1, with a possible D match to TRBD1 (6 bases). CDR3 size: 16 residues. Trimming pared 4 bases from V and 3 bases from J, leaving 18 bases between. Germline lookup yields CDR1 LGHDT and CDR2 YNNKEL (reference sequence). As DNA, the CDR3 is TGTGCCAGCAGCCTTGACGACTCCGGGACATACACTGAAGCTTTCTTT. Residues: CASSLDDSGTYTEAFF.

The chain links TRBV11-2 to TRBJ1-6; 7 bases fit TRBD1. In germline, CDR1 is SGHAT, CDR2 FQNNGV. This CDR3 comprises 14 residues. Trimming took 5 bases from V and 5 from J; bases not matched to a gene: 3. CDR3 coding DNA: TGTGCCAGCAGCCAACAGGGGAATAATTCACCCCTCCACTTT. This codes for CASSQQGNNSPLHF.

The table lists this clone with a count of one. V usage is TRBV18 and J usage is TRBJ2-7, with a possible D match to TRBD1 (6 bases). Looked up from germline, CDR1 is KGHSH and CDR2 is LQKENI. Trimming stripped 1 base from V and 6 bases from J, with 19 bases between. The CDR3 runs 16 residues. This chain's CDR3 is CASSPLTSGDRGEQYF. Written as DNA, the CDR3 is TGTGCCAGCTCACCACTGACCTCAGGGGATCGAGGCGAGCAGTACTTC. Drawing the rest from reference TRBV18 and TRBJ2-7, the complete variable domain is NAGVMQNPRHLVRRRGQEARLRCSPMKGHSHVYWYRQLPEEGLKFMVYLQKENIIDESGMPKERFSAEFPKEGPSILRIQQVVRGDSAAYFCASSPLTSGDRGEQYFGPGTRLTVT.

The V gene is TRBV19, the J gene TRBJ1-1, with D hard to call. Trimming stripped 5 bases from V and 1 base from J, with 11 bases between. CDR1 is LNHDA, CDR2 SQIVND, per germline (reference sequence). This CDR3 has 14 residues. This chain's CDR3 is CASSWAAGNTEAFF. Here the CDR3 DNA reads TGTGCCAGTAGTTGGGCGGCGGGGAACACTGAAGCTTTCTTT.

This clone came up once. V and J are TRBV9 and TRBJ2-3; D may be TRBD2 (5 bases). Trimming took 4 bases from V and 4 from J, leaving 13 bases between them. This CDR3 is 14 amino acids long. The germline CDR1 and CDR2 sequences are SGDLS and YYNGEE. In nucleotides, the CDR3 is TGTGCCAGCAGCCAAGGGTACGGGGCAGATACGCAGTATTTT. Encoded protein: CASSQGYGADTQYF.

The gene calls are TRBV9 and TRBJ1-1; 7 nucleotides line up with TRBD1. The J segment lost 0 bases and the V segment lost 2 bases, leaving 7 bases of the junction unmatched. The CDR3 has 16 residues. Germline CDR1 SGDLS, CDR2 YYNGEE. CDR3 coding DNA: TGTGCCAGCAGCGTTCTGGCAGGGGGTATGAACACTGAAGCTTTCTTT. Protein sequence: CASSVLAGGMNTEAFF.

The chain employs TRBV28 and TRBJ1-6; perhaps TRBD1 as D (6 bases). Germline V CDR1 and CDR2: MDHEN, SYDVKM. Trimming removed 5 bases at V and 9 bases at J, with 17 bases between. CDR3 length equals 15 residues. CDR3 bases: TGTGCCAGCAGTACCAAGGACAGTCCAGGTTCACCCCTCCACTTT. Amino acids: CASSTKDSPGSPLHF.